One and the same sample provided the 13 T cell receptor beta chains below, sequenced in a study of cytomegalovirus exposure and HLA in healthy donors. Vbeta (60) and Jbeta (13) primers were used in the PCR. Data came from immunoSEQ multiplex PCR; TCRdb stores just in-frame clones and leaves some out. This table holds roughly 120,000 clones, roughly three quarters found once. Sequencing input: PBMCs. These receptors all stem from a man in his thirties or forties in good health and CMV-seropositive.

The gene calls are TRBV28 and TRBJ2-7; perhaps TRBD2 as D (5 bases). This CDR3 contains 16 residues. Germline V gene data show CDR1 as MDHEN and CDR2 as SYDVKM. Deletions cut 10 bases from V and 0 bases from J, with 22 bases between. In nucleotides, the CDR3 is TGTGCCACCAAATCACAAACCGACTACAACTCCTACGAGCAGTACTTC. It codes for CATKSQTDYNSYEQYF.

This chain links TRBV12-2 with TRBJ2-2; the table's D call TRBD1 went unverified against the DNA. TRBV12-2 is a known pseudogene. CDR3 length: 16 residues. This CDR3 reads CASRSGQLMNTGELFF. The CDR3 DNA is TGTGCAAGTCGCTCGGGACAGCTTATGAACACCGGGGAGCTGTTTTTT.

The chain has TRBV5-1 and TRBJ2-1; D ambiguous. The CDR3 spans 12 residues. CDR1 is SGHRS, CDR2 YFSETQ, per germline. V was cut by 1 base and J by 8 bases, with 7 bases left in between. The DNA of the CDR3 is TGCGCCAGCAGCTTGCTCGGTTATGAGCAGTTCTTC. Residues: CASSLLGYEQFF.

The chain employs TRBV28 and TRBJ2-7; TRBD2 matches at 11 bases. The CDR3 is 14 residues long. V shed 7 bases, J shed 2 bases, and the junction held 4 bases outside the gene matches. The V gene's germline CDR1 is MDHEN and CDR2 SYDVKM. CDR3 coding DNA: TGTGCCAGCACCAATAGCGGGGGGGCCTACGAGCAGTACTTC. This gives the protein CASTNSGGAYEQYF.

CDR3 loop: CASSLVRGGTNYGYTF. DNA of the CDR3: TGCGCCAGCAGCTTGGTACGTGGAGGTACTAACTATGGCTACACCTTC. The V gene is TRBV5-1, the J gene TRBJ1-2, with D uncertain. Trimming cost V 0 bases and J 0 bases, with 12 bases left between them. The length of the CDR3 is 16 residues. CDR1 SGHRS and CDR2 YFSETQ come from the germline V gene.

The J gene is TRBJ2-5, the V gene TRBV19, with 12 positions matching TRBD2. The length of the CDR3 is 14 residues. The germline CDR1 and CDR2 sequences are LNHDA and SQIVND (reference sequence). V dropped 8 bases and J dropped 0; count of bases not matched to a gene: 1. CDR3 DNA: TGTGCCAGTGCTAGCGGGGGGGACCAAGAGACCCAGTACTTC. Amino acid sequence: CASASGGDQETQYF.

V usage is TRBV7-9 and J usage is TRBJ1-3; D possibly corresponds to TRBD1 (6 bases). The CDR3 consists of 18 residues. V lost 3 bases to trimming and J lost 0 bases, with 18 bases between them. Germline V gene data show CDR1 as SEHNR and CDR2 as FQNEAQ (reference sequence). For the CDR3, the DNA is TGTGCCAGCAGCTTGCCCCCCGACAGGTCAATCTCTGGAAACACCATATATTTT. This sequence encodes CASSLPPDRSISGNTIYF.

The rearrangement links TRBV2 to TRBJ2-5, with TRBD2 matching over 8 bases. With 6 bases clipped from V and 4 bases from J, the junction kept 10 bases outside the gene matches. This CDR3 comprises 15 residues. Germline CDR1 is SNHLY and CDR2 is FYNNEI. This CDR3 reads CASSADSGVGETQYF. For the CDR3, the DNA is TGTGCCAGCAGCGCTGATAGCGGGGTAGGAGAGACCCAGTACTTC.

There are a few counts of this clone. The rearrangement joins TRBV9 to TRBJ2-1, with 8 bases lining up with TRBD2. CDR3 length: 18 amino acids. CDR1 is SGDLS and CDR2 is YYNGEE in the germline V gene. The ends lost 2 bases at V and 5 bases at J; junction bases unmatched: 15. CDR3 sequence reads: CASSVLSIQRGTDNEQFF. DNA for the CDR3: TGTGCCAGCAGCGTTTTAAGTATCCAGCGGGGGACCGACAATGAGCAGTTCTTC. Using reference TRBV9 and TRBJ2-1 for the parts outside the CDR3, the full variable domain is DSGVTQTPKHLITATGQRVTLRCSPRSGDLSVYWYQQSLDQGLQFLIQYYNGEERAKGNILERFSAQQFPDLHSELNLSSLELGDSALYFCASSVLSIQRGTDNEQFFGPGTRLTVL.

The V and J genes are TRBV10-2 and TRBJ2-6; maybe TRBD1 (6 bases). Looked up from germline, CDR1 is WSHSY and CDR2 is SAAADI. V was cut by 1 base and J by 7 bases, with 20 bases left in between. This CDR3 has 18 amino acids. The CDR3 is CASSELYRAKLGANVLTF. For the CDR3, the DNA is TGCGCCAGCAGTGAGTTGTACAGGGCCAAACTGGGAGCCAACGTCCTGACTTTC.

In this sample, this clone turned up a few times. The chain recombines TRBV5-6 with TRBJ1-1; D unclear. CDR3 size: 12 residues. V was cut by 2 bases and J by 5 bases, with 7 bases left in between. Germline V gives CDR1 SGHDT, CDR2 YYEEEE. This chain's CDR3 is CASSLQSTEAFF. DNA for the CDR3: TGTGCCAGCAGCTTACAATCAACTGAAGCTTTCTTT.

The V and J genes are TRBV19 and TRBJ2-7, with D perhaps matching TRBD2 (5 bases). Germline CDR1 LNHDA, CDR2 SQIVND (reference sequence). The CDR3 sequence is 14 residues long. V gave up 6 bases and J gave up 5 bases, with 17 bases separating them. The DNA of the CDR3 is TGTGCCAGTAGCAGAGGCGGGTTAAGCGACGAGCAGTACTTC. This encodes CASSRGGLSDEQYF.

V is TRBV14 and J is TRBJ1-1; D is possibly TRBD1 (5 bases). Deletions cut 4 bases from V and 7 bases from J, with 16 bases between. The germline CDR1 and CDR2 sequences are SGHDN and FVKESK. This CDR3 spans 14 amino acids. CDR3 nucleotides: TGTGCCAGCAGCCTGTGGGGCCCCCGAGATGAAGCTTTCTTT. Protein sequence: CASSLWGPRDEAFF.